This T cell receptor beta chain was identified in a study of CD8 T cells in ankylosing spondylitis (dated by TCRdb to about 2017). Describing the broader study: The study set out to find disease-linked TCR variants by profiling T cell receptor beta repertoires in ankylosing spondylitis patients and healthy donors. The full study cohort comprised 20 to 25 ankylosing spondylitis patients and approximately 100 healthy donors. Samples of peripheral blood were taken, and for ankylosing spondylitis patients, synovial fluid was collected as well. Points the paper makes about the study in general: Some motif variants had previously been reported in the synovial fluid and blood of reactive arthritis patients, which suggests shared mechanisms of disease initiation. In peripheral blood, the disease-linked clones were found at relatively low frequencies and had a CD8+ phenotype. Significant enrichment of the disease-linked clones was reported in matched synovial fluid samples from ankylosing spondylitis patients. Blood from ankylosing spondylitis patients appeared to be characterized by a TCR beta motif composed of several highly homologous amino acid variants.

At the junction V is shortened by 4 bases and J by 3 bases; bases outside the gene matches: 3. The CDR3 contains 15 residues, cysteine and phenylalanine counted. Here the CDR3 DNA is all that survives: 45 bases in frame from base 1. The germline V gene specifies MNHEY as CDR1 and SVGAGI as CDR2. A single count supports this clonotype. This clone's antigen is unknown. Base quality data are lacking; no much larger clone is found one base away. One read alone makes for weak evidence. TCRdb names Illumina HiSeq 2500 as the instrument used. Quantitative 5'-RACE with molecular barcodes was used to prepare TCR beta libraries. From the authors' description of their analysis: Disease-linked TCR variants were identified with a new computational method built on a probabilistic model of VDJ rearrangement. TCRdb handled the public reads itself, with Q25 trimming in fastp and clone calling in MiXCR, and kept productive beta chains. Every entry covers one CDR3 protein and lists the most common genes and DNA from its rows. Clone size and V and J calls follow TCRdb, not the original study. The sample contains roughly 670,000 distinct CDR3 sequences, over 15% of them found a single time. Of the sample, over 15% is held by the ten largest clones.

The sample was blood, either unsorted or a sorted T cell fraction (not recorded which). The clonotype comes from a male donor with ankylosing spondylitis. Here the chain combines TRBV6-5 and TRBJ2-6; 7 bases in between match TRBD1. The CDR3 reads CASSWRTGGANVLTF. The DNA sequence follows: TGTGCCAGCAGTTGGCGGACAGGTGGGGCCAACGTCCTGACTTTC.